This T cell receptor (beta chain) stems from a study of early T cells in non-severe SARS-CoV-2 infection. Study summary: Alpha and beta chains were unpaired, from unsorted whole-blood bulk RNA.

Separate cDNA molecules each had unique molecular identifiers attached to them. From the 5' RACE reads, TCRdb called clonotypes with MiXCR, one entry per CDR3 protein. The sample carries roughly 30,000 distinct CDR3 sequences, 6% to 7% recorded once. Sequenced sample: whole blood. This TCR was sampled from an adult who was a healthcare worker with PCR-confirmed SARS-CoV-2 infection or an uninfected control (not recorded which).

The CDR3 DNA is TGTGCCAGCAGCTCTAGTTCCCCCAGGGGGGGAAACGACTATGGCTACACCTTC. It specifies CASSSSSPRGGNDYGYTF. The chain links TRBV7-2 to TRBJ1-2; the match to TRBD1 covers 7 bases. The CDR3 is 18 residues long. Germline assignment: CDR1 SGHTA and CDR2 FQGNSA. V lost 4 bases and J lost 3; bases outside the gene matches: 17. Supplemented by reference TRBV7-2 and TRBJ1-2, the full variable domain reads GAGVSQSPSNKVTEKGKDVELRCDPISGHTALYWYRQSLGQGLEFLIYFQGNSAPDKSGLPSDRFSAERTGGSVSTLTIQRTQQEDSAVYLCASSSSSPRGGNDYGYTFGSGTRLTVV.